This TCR beta chain was captured in a study of OX40 agonist ivuxolimab in advanced cancers. Sequenced by immunoSEQ multiplex PCR; TCRdb stores in-frame clones only, minus some. The sample contains more than 50,000 clones, approximately 82% of which appear only once. V gave up 0 bases and J gave up 3 bases; unmatched junction bases: 5. The germline gives CDR1 SGHRS, CDR2 YFSETQ. The CDR3 contains 15 residues. With respect to this clone: Its antigen is still unknown.

Whole-study findings and limits: At doses 0.1 to 3.0 mg/kg, CD4+ and CD8+ clones expanded. Near-lowest levels of clonal expansion characterized partial responders at 0.1-3.0 mg/kg.

The chain carries TRBV5-1 and TRBJ1-2; 7 bases match TRBD1. Sequenced material: CD4+ or CD8+ T cells sorted from blood, taken in a trial of the OX40 agonist ivuxolimab. The clonotype was recovered from an adult with an advanced solid tumor such as melanoma, head and neck, liver or kidney cancer. CDR3 in amino acids: CASSLGGQEHYGYTF. The CDR3 nucleotides are TGCGCCAGCAGCTTGGGAGGACAGGAGCACTATGGCTACACCTTC.